A selection of T cell receptor beta chains follows, all from one sample in a study of blood T cell repertoires in COVID-19. Repertoires were generated with immunoSEQ multiplex PCR, while TCRdb's copy carries only in-frame clones and drops some. The data show roughly 400,000 clones, approximately 87% seen once. Sequencing was performed on PBMCs or T cells enriched from blood (not recorded which). These receptors all stem from a woman between 50 and 59 years old who had recovered from COVID-19. CDR3s include the opening cysteine and the closing phenylalanine or tryptophan. D genes are given only for firm matches. Rows give clone size only sometimes, using once, few, many, or a class for an expanded clone.

>TRBV28|-|TRBD1|TRBJ1-2
CASSLSSLGDRDYGYTF
TGTGCCAGCAGTTTATCAAGCCTGGGGGACAGGGACTATGGCTACACCTTC
>TRBV10-1|-|-|TRBJ1-2
CASSESPENYGYTF
TGCGCCAGCAGTGAGTCGCCGGAGAACTATGGCTACACCTTC
>TRBV5-8|-|-|TRBJ1-1
CASRSQLNTEAFF
TGTGCCAGCAGGTCACAGCTAAACACTGAAGCTTTCTTT
>TRBV19|-|-|TRBJ1-5
CASSIRTPNQPQHF
TGTGCCAGTAGTATAAGGACACCCAATCAGCCCCAGCATTTT
>TRBV24-1|-|TRBD1|TRBJ1-6
CATSDPDRAGSPLHF
TGTGCCACCAGTGACCCGGACAGGGCTGGGTCACCCCTCCACTTT
>TRBV2|few|-|TRBJ2-3
CASSEQGPTNTQYF
TGTGCCAGCAGTGAACAGGGCCCGACGAATACGCAGTATTTT
>TRBV28|-|-|TRBJ1-2
CASSSRTVSYGYTF
TGTGCCAGCAGTTCGAGGACAGTCTCCTATGGCTACACCTTC
>TRBV6-5|-|TRBD1|TRBJ1-5
CASSGQGQGPQHF
TGTGCCAGCAGCGGACAGGGGCAAGGGCCCCAGCATTTT
>TRBV4-1|-|-|TRBJ1-2
CASSQRWGEAPDGYTF
TGCGCCAGCAGCCAAAGGTGGGGCGAAGCTCCCGATGGCTACACCTTC
>TRBV27|few|-|TRBJ1-2
CASSEAFNYGYTF
TGTGCCAGCAGCGAAGCCTTTAACTATGGCTACACCTTC
>TRBV6-5|-|-|TRBJ2-7
CASTAGSSYEQYF
TGTGCCAGCACGGCGGGTTCCTCCTACGAGCAGTACTTC